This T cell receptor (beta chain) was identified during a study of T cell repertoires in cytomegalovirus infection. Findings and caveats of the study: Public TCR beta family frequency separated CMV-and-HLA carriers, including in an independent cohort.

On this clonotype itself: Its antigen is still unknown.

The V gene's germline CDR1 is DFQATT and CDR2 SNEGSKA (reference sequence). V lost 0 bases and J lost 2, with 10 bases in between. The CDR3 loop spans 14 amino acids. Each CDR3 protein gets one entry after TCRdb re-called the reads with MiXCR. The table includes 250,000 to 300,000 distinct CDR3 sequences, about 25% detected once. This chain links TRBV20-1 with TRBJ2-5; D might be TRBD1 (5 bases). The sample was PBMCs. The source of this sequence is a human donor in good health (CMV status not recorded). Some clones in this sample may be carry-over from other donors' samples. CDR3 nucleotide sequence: TGCAGTGCTAGAGATCAGACAGAACAAGAGACCCAGTACTTC. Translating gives CSARDQTEQETQYF.